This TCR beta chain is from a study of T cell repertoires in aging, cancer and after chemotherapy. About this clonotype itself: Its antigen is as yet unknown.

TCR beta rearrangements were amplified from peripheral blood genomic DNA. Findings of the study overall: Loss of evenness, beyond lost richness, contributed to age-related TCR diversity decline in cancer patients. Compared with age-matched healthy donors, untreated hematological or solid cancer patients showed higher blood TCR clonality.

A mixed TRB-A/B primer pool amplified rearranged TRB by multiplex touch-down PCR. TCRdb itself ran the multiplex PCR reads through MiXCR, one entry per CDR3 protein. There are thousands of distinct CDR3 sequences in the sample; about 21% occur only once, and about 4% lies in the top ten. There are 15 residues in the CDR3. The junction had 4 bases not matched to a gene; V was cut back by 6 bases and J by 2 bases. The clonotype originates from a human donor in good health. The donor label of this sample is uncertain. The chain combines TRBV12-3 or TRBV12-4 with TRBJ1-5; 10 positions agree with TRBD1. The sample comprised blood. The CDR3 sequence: CASRGTGDGNQPQHF. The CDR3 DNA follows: TGTGCCAGCAGAGGGACAGGGGACGGCAATCAGCCCCAGCATTTT.